The 32 T cell receptor beta chains listed next were all sequenced from one sample in a study of blood T cells in healthy people across ages. The authors ran a second PCR of 7 to 11 cycles using a sample-barcoded 5' primer and a J-beta primer mix. TCRdb used MiXCR to reprocess the 5' RACE reads, holding one entry per CDR3 protein. The data contain about 640,000 distinct CDR3 sequences, about 53% of them singletons. The sample consisted of blood. All receptors derive from a man aged 60 to 75 in good health.

The chain is built from TRBV12-5 and TRBJ2-1; D assignment may be TRBD1 or TRBD2 (6 bases each). Trimming removed 6 bases from V and 8 bases from J, with 14 bases in between. Germline V CDR1 and CDR2: LGHNT, FRNRAP. The CDR3 is made up of 13 amino acids. The CDR3 DNA sequence: TGTGCTAGTGGCTGGTGGGGGGCGGATGAGCAGTTCTTC. It is translated as CASGWWGADEQFF.

The chain couples TRBV20-1 to TRBJ2-6; D is ambiguous. The CDR3 loop spans 13 amino acids. Germline V gene lookup returns CDR1 DFQATT and CDR2 SNEGSKA (reference sequence). Trimming took off 6 bases at V and 2 bases at J, with 8 bases between the two ends. The CDR3 loop is CSAPLAGANVLTF. Here the CDR3 DNA reads TGCAGTGCCCCCCTGGCTGGGGCCAACGTCCTGACTTTC.

Remarks on this clonotype: A junction boundary mismatches the germline segment, possibly from a read error. The chain couples TRBV11-2 to TRBJ2-6; D may be TRBD2 (6 bases). Looked up from germline, CDR1 is SGHAT and CDR2 is FQNNGV. The length of the CDR3 is 20 residues. CDR3 DNA sequence: TGTGCCAGCAGCTCAGGACGGAGGGGCGGAATTTTCTCTGGGGCCAATGTCCTGACTTTC. Translating it yields CASSSGRRGGIFSGANVLTF.

The chain is built from TRBV7-9 and TRBJ2-1; the D gene could be TRBD1 or TRBD2 (5 bases each). CDR1 SEHNR and CDR2 FQNEAQ come from the germline V gene (reference sequence). CDR3 length: 15 amino acids. Deletions cut 1 base from V and 6 bases from J, with 13 bases between. The CDR3: CASSLDLGVTNEQFF. In nucleotides, the CDR3 is TGTGCCAGCAGCTTAGATCTGGGGGTTACCAATGAGCAGTTCTTC.

The gene calls are TRBV5-1 and TRBJ2-3; perhaps TRBD1 as D (6 bases). V lost 4 bases and J lost 0, with 21 bases in between. Germline assignment: CDR1 SGHRS and CDR2 YFSETQ. The CDR3 runs to 18 residues. The CDR3 region has the DNA TGCGCCAGCAGCATAACACCCGAACAGGGTACTAGCACAGATACGCAGTATTTT. As protein: CASSITPEQGTSTDTQYF. Looking up the rest from reference TRBV5-1 and TRBJ2-3 gives the full variable domain: KAGVTQTPRYLIKTRGQQVTLSCSPISGHRSVSWYQQTPGQGLQFLFEYFSETQRNKGNFPGRFSGRQFSNSRSEMNVSTLELGDSALYLCASSITPEQGTSTDTQYFGPGTRLTVL.

The chain uses TRBV12-3 or TRBV12-4 and TRBJ2-3, with TRBD2 matching 11 bases. This CDR3 is built from 16 residues. Trimming at V came to 3 bases and at J to 5 bases, leaving 7 bases not matched to a gene. The CDR3 sequence: CASSFYSGGARDTQYF. The CDR3 DNA follows: TGTGCCAGCAGTTTTTATAGCGGGGGGGCCCGAGATACGCAGTATTTT.

The rearrangement joins TRBV4-2 to TRBJ2-3; 11 nucleotides line up with TRBD1. J gave up 3 bases and V 0 bases, and 5 bases lay outside the gene matches. Germline V lookup: CDR1 LGHNA, CDR2 YNFKEQ. The CDR3 sequence is 17 residues long. CDR3 in amino acids: CASSQDLGTGGTDTQYF. In DNA form, the CDR3 reads TGTGCCAGCAGCCAAGATCTGGGGACAGGGGGGACAGATACGCAGTATTTT.

The V and J genes are TRBV6-2 or TRBV6-3 and TRBJ1-4; perhaps TRBD1 as D (5 bases). The germline CDR1 and CDR2 sequences are MNHEY and SVGEGT. V was pared by 8 bases and J by 8 bases, with 24 bases between. The CDR3 runs to 16 residues. CDR3 nucleotides: TGTGCCAGCCTTAGCCGGGGCCCAAGGGAAGAGGAAAAACTGTTTTTT. It translates to CASLSRGPREEEKLFF.

The V gene is TRBV3-1, the J gene TRBJ2-7; a possible D gene is TRBD1 (6 bases). CDR3 length equals 12 residues. Trimming took 1 base from V and 10 from J, leaving 11 bases between them. Looked up from germline, CDR1 is LGHDT and CDR2 is YNNKEL (reference sequence). In DNA, the CDR3 is TGTGCCAGCAGCCAAGGACGGGGACAACAGTACTTC. Translating it yields CASSQGRGQQYF.

V usage is TRBV7-6 and J usage is TRBJ2-1, with 8 positions matching TRBD2. Per the germline V gene, CDR1 is SGHVS and CDR2 is FNYEAQ. There are 13 residues in the CDR3. J lost 5 bases, V lost 5 bases, and 2 bases had no gene match. CDR3 sequence (DNA): TGTGCCAGCAGCCCGGGGGGGCACAATGAGCAGTTCTTC. Translation gives CASSPGGHNEQFF.

The rearrangement joins TRBV5-6 to TRBJ2-5; D may be TRBD1 or TRBD2 (5 bases each). Germline V gene sequence: CDR1 SGHDT, CDR2 YYEEEE. The ends were cut back, 4 bases at V and 1 base at J, with 14 bases in the middle. This CDR3 has 15 residues. In DNA, the CDR3 is TGTGCCAGCAGCCAAAGTCCGGGGCCCCAAGAGACCCAGTACTTC. It is translated as CASSQSPGPQETQYF.

This clonotype was seen a handful of times. This chain uses TRBV12-3 or TRBV12-4 with TRBJ1-1, with no clear D. This CDR3 comprises 13 residues. V lost 3 bases to trimming and J lost 4 bases, with 9 bases between them. For the CDR3, the DNA is TGTGCCAGCAGTTTGATGGGGTCCACTGAAGCTTTCTTT. Translation gives CASSLMGSTEAFF.

The rearrangement uses TRBV5-1 and TRBJ1-1, with 8 nucleotides matching TRBD1. The junction had 3 bases not matched to a gene; V was cut back by 3 bases and J by 2 bases. The CDR3 extends over 14 amino acids. Germline CDR1 SGHRS, CDR2 YFSETQ. The CDR3 loop is CASSSTGDNTEAFF. The CDR3 DNA is TGCGCCAGCAGCTCGACAGGGGACAACACTGAAGCTTTCTTT.

The table lists this clonotype with a count of one. The rearrangement links TRBV2 to TRBJ2-3; TRBD2 matches at 8 bases. Germline V CDR1 and CDR2: SNHLY, FYNNEI. The CDR3 is 14 amino acids. After removal of 8 bases from V and 4 bases from J, the junction contained 8 bases not matched to a gene. This CDR3 reads CASLGRGGADTQYF. In DNA, the CDR3 is TGTGCCAGCCTCGGTCGGGGGGGGGCAGATACGCAGTATTTT. Complete variable domain (other parts from reference TRBV2 and TRBJ2-3): EPEVTQTPSHQVTQMGQEVILRCVPISNHLYFYWYRQILGQKVEFLVSFYNNEISEKSEIFDDQFSVERPDGSNFTLKIRSTKLEDSAMYFCASLGRGGADTQYFGPGTRLTVL.

The chain is built from TRBV10-3 and TRBJ2-1; 8 bases line up with TRBD2. CDR1 is ENHRY, CDR2 SYGVKD, per germline. This CDR3 is 18 amino acids long. V trimming: 3 bases; J trimming: 8 bases; junction bases outside the gene matches: 18. For the CDR3, the DNA is TGTGCCATCAGTGATGCAACCCACGGGGGGGCCCGGGGGGATGAGCAGTTCTTC. Its translation: CAISDATHGGARGDEQFF.

The chain carries TRBV10-1 and TRBJ2-3; D remains unclear. V lost 2 bases and J 6 bases, leaving 9 bases between the germline ends. The germline gives CDR1 WNHNN, CDR2 SYGVQD (reference sequence). The CDR3 totals 13 residues. Written as DNA, the CDR3 is TGCGCCAGCAGTGAGCCCTCCAGGGATACGCAGTATTTT. Residues: CASSEPSRDTQYF.

This clonotype has a single count. The J gene is TRBJ1-1, the V gene TRBV29-1, with TRBD1 as a possible D gene (6 bases). V gave up 4 bases and J gave up 1 base, with 19 bases separating them. The length of the CDR3 is 16 residues. The germline CDR1 and CDR2 sequences are SQVTM and ANQGSEA. The CDR3 region has the DNA TGCAGCGTTGTCGTAGCCCGGTCAGGGGCGAACACTGAAGCTTTCTTT. Protein sequence: CSVVVARSGANTEAFF.

The chain couples TRBV29-1 to TRBJ2-1, with D perhaps matching TRBD2 (6 bases). In germline, CDR1 is SQVTM, CDR2 ANQGSEA. The length of the CDR3 is 11 residues. V was pared by 8 bases and J by 3 bases, with 8 bases between. CDR3 loop: CSTGVYNEQFF. DNA of the CDR3: TGCAGCACGGGAGTCTACAATGAGCAGTTCTTC.

The gene calls are TRBV4-1 and TRBJ2-3; D gene uncertain. V was clipped by 8 bases and J by 0 bases, with 18 bases between them. There are 16 residues in the CDR3. Germline assignment: CDR1 MGHRA and CDR2 YSYEKL. Here the CDR3 DNA reads TGCGCCAGCTCGCGAGGAGAAGCCCCTAGCACAGATACGCAGTATTTT. It translates to CASSRGEAPSTDTQYF.

The CDR3 spells CASSSQGARHNEQYF. DNA for the CDR3: TGTGCCAGTAGTTCACAGGGGGCAAGGCACAATGAGCAGTACTTC. The chain has TRBV19 and TRBJ2-5; 9 nucleotides agree with TRBD1. The CDR3 runs 15 residues. Germline V gene sequence: CDR1 LNHDA, CDR2 SQIVND (reference sequence). The ends lost 5 bases at V and 11 bases at J; junction bases unmatched: 15.

The CDR3 bases are TGCAGTGCTCGCGGACAGTATAATTCACCCCTCCACTTT. This codes for CSARGQYNSPLHF. J is TRBJ1-6 and V is TRBV20-1; a weak D match, TRBD1 (6 bases). V was shortened by 5 bases and J by 4 bases, with 9 bases between the two germline ends. Germline V CDR1 and CDR2: DFQATT, SNEGSKA (reference sequence). The CDR3 covers 13 residues.

In this sample, this clonotype turned up a few times. The rearrangement uses TRBV29-1 and TRBJ2-1, with D unresolved. The V gene's germline CDR1 is SQVTM and CDR2 ANQGSEA. This CDR3 has 13 amino acids. V was shortened by 6 bases and J by 9 bases, with 18 bases between the two germline ends. The CDR3 nucleotides read TGCAGCGTACAGTATGGCAGATGGGGTGAGCAGTTCTTC. This translates into CSVQYGRWGEQFF.

The chain couples TRBV6-6 to TRBJ2-7; tentatively, D is TRBD2 (5 bases). The CDR3 is 16 amino acids. Germline V gives CDR1 MNHNY, CDR2 SVGAGI (reference sequence). Trimming took off 2 bases at V and 3 bases at J, with 17 bases between the two ends. The DNA for the CDR3 is TGTGCCAGCAGTTACCCCGGGCACTCCGGGGACTACGAGCAGTACTTC. This encodes CASSYPGHSGDYEQYF.

The count of this clonotype is one. This chain's CDR3 is CATSRDREGSYEQYF. The CDR3, as DNA: TGTGCCACCAGCAGAGACAGGGAGGGTTCCTACGAGCAGTACTTC. This rearrangement joins TRBV15 to TRBJ2-7; 7 bases align to TRBD2. Germline V lookup: CDR1 LNHNV, CDR2 YYDKDF (reference sequence). J gave up 1 base and V 0 bases, and 3 bases lay outside the gene matches. CDR3 length equals 15 residues.

This clonotype was seen a single time. The chain has TRBV5-6 and TRBJ2-7; the match to TRBD2 covers 8 bases. Germline CDR1 is SGHDT and CDR2 is YYEEEE. This CDR3 comprises 15 residues. J lost 4 bases, V lost 6 bases, and 12 bases had no gene match. The CDR3 nucleotides are TGTGCCAGCACCCCGCTTGGGACGGGGGGGTACGAGCAGTACTTC. It specifies CASTPLGTGGYEQYF.

V usage is TRBV6-1 and J usage is TRBJ1-2; no reliable D call. The germline CDR1 and CDR2 sequences are MNHNS and SASEGT. The CDR3 covers 13 residues. Deletions cut 6 bases from V and 4 bases from J, with 12 bases between. DNA of the CDR3: TGTGCCAGCAGCCCGCGAGGGATCTATGGCTACACCTTC. Protein product: CASSPRGIYGYTF.

This chain connects TRBV5-1 to TRBJ1-5; a weak D match, TRBD1 (6 bases). Trimming shortened V by 1 base and J by 6 bases, and 14 bases separated the two germline ends. This CDR3 contains 15 residues. Germline CDR1 SGHRS, CDR2 YFSETQ. The CDR3: CASSLTGAAGQPQHF. The DNA of the CDR3 is TGCGCCAGCAGCTTGACGGGGGCTGCGGGTCAGCCCCAGCATTTT.

CDR3 sequence: CASSGLAGQDEQFF. The CDR3, as DNA: TGCGCCAGCAGTGGTCTAGCGGGACAGGATGAGCAGTTCTTC. J is TRBJ2-1 and V is TRBV10-2; the D gene is possibly TRBD2 (9 bases). Germline V gene data show CDR1 as WSHSY and CDR2 as SAAADI. V lost 4 bases, J lost 8 bases, and 15 bases lay in between. CDR3 length equals 14 residues.

The rearrangement uses TRBV5-1 and TRBJ2-1; TRBD2 matches at 14 bases. The DNA matches TRBJ2-7 better at its end, which makes the J call doubtful. The length of the CDR3 is 19 residues. Germline CDR1 and CDR2: SGHRS and YFSETQ. The CDR3 protein is CASSRVGLAGGPSYNEQYF. The CDR3 DNA sequence: TGCGCCAGCAGCCGAGTTGGACTAGCGGGAGGACCGTCCTACAATGAGCAGTACTTC.

This clonotype has only a few counts. The chain combines TRBV11-2 with TRBJ2-7; D gene uncertain. V lost 5 bases and J 2 bases, leaving 10 bases between the germline ends. CDR1 and CDR2 from the germline V gene are SGHAT and FQNNGV. The CDR3 runs to 13 residues. This CDR3 is CASSRPSTYEQYF. CDR3 in DNA: TGTGCCAGCAGCCGCCCCTCGACCTACGAGCAGTACTTC.

J is TRBJ2-7 and V is TRBV20-1, with 9 bases that match TRBD2. The J call may be incorrect, as the DNA end agrees better with TRBJ2-1. The CDR3 has 15 amino acids. Germline CDR1 is DFQATT and CDR2 is SNEGSKA (reference sequence). CDR3 nucleotides: TGCAGTGCTAGAGGCGGGACTAGCCACCTTGGTGAGCAGTTCTTC. As protein: CSARGGTSHLGEQFF.

In this sample, this clonotype turned up a few times. The chain links TRBV10-3 to TRBJ1-1; the D gene is possibly TRBD1 (6 bases). This CDR3 region has 14 residues. V was shortened by 6 bases and J by 5 bases, with 16 bases between the two germline ends. Germline loops: CDR1 ENHRY, CDR2 SYGVKD. The DNA for the CDR3 is TGTGCCATCAGGGGAAGACAGGATGGAACTGAAGCTTTCTTT. Protein product: CAIRGRQDGTEAFF.